A single sample is the source of the 9 T cell receptor beta chains below, sequenced in a study of T cell responses to AZD1222 COVID-19 vaccine. Clones were sequenced by immunoSEQ multiplex PCR, and TCRdb holds only the in-frame ones, with some missing. Here the sample spans 90,000 to 130,000 clones, 86% being singletons. Specimen: peripheral blood, collected on day 0 of AZD1222 vaccination. All receptors come from an adult in good health.

This clone was detected only once. The chain combines TRBV30 with TRBJ2-7; TRBD1 might be the D (7 bases). This CDR3 comprises 15 residues. V was trimmed by 8 bases and J by 2 bases, leaving 22 bases between them. Germline values: CDR1 GTSNPN, CDR2 SVGIG (reference sequence). CDR3 sequence: CAGLDAGTAAYEQYF. The CDR3 DNA follows: TGTGCCGGCCTCGATGCGGGGACAGCAGCCTACGAGCAGTACTTC.

This chain links TRBV3-1 (or the pseudogene TRBV3-2) with TRBJ1-1, with D unclear. Trimming removed 4 bases at V and 2 bases at J, with 8 bases between. The CDR3 consists of 13 residues. The germline V gene has CDR1 LGHDT and CDR2 YNNKEL (reference sequence). CDR3 sequence (DNA): TGTGCCAGCAGCCCCGGACCTAACACTGAAGCTTTCTTT. This encodes CASSPGPNTEAFF.

The rearrangement uses TRBV24-1 and TRBJ2-3; no firm D call. Trimming pared 4 bases from V and 6 bases from J, leaving 13 bases between. The CDR3 totals 14 residues. Germline lookup yields CDR1 KGHDR and CDR2 SFDVKD. The CDR3 coding sequence is TGTGCCACCAGTGACTATCGGCAGCCGGATACGCAGTATTTT. Translation: CATSDYRQPDTQYF.

The chain carries TRBV5-8 and TRBJ2-5; 8 bases map to TRBD2. Germline-derived CDR1 and CDR2 are SGHTS and YDEGEE. CDR3 length: 16 residues. V shed 2 bases, J shed 2 bases, and the junction held 8 bases outside the gene matches. CDR3 sequence reads: CASSFGAGVSQETQYF. The CDR3 coding sequence is TGTGCCAGCAGCTTTGGAGCGGGGGTATCACAAGAGACCCAGTACTTC.

V is TRBV30 and J is TRBJ1-1; TRBD1 aligns across 11 bases. The CDR3 has 15 residues. V shed 3 bases and J 4 bases; nucleotides not matched to a gene: 7. Germline lookup yields CDR1 GTSNPN and CDR2 SVGIG (reference sequence). The CDR3 region is CAWSRPGQGGTEAFF. CDR3 bases: TGTGCCTGGAGCCGGCCGGGACAGGGGGGCACTGAAGCTTTCTTT.

V gene TRBV5-1 combines with J gene TRBJ1-4; D is perhaps TRBD1 (5 bases). This CDR3 spans 15 amino acids. Per the germline V gene, CDR1 is SGHRS and CDR2 is YFSETQ. V lost 4 bases and J lost 7, with 17 bases in between. CDR3 sequence reads: CASSRFGDRAEKLFF. For the CDR3, the DNA is TGCGCCAGCAGCAGATTCGGGGACCGAGCTGAAAAACTGTTTTTT. Drawing the rest from reference TRBV5-1 and TRBJ1-4, the complete variable domain is KAGVTQTPRYLIKTRGQQVTLSCSPISGHRSVSWYQQTPGQGLQFLFEYFSETQRNKGNFPGRFSGRQFSNSRSEMNVSTLELGDSALYLCASSRFGDRAEKLFFGSGTQLSVL.

The chain has TRBV10-3 and TRBJ1-1; TRBD1 matches at 8 bases. Losses at the gene ends were 7 bases for V and 1 base for J; bases not matched to a gene: 8. This CDR3 spans 15 amino acids. Germline V gene data show CDR1 as ENHRY and CDR2 as SYGVKD. The CDR3 coding sequence is TGTGCCATCAATTCCGGACAGGGTTCGAACACTGAAGCTTTCTTT. Protein product: CAINSGQGSNTEAFF.

A note on this clone: One end of the junction varies from germline; a read error may be responsible. The V call is TRBV7-2, the J call TRBJ2-7; the match to TRBD2 covers 7 bases. Germline assignment: CDR1 SGHTA and CDR2 FQGNSA. The CDR3 covers 11 residues. The CDR3 DNA follows: TGTGCCAGCAGCTCAGAAAGGGACTACCAGTTC. Translation: CASSSERDYQF.

This clone was found once. This rearrangement joins TRBV7-7 to TRBJ2-7; 8 bases are a match to TRBD1. Germline V gene sequence: CDR1 SSHAT, CDR2 FNYEAQ (reference sequence). V was pared by 8 bases and J by 6 bases, with 9 bases of the junction left unmatched. This CDR3 spans 13 amino acids. The CDR3 loop is CASSSTGGREQYF. The DNA for the CDR3 is TGTGCCAGCTCCTCAACAGGGGGACGCGAGCAGTACTTC.